This T cell receptor beta chain is from a study of cytomegalovirus exposure and HLA in healthy donors. Study information: From HLA-typed donors, an early data release held roughly 80 million unique TCRs.

Nominal health characterized the donors when sampled, though unrecorded immune exposures were likely. The PCR was carried out with 60 Vbeta primers and 13 Jbeta primers. Profiling relied on immunoSEQ multiplex PCR, and the TCRdb table lists in-frame clones only, not all of them. Of about 160,000 clones listed, 80% are singletons. This clone was detected a few times. Its target is not known. Germline-derived CDR1 and CDR2 are SGDLS and YYNGEE. V gave up 4 bases and J gave up 1 base, with 32 bases separating them. The CDR3 runs to 21 residues. Regarding the study as a whole: Across HLA loci, a later analysis found differing TCR association rates, with DRB1 most and HLA-C fewest. Sequencing likely caused a cluster of highly shared sequence variants.

The V call is TRBV9, the J call TRBJ2-5; D uncertain. The sequence was collected from a man aged 25-45 years in good health and CMV-seronegative. The sequenced sample was PBMCs. The CDR3 region has the DNA TGTGCCAGCAGCCCAAGTACATCGACTCCTAACCCTGTCTCCCTCCAAGAGACCCAGTACTTC. Residues: CASSPSTSTPNPVSLQETQYF.